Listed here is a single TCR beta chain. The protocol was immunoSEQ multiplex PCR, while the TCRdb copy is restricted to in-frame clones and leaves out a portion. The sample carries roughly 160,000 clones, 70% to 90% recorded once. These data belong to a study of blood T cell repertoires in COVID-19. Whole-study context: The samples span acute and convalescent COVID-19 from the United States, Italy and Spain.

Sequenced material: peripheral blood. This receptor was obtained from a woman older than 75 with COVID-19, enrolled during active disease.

The CDR3 reads CAWSPTGNTIYF. Written as DNA, the CDR3 is TGTGCCTGGAGCCCCACAGGGAACACCATATATTTT. The genes are TRBV30 and TRBJ1-3; weak D call: TRBD1 (6 bases). There are 12 residues in the CDR3. V gave up 3 bases and J gave up 7 bases, with 10 bases separating them. Germline V gene lookup returns CDR1 GTSNPN and CDR2 SVGIG (reference sequence).